These 3 T cell receptor beta chains originate from one sample sequenced in a study of T cell responses to AZD1222 COVID-19 vaccine. The assay was immunoSEQ multiplex PCR, and TCRdb's table has in-frame clones only and misses some. This sample has about 130,000 clones, with around 90% found just once. Material: peripheral blood, obtained 28 days after the second AZD1222 dose. The receptors derive from an adult who received the AZD1222 COVID-19 vaccine.

The V gene is TRBV3-1 (or the pseudogene TRBV3-2), the J gene TRBJ2-1, with 11 bases identical to TRBD2. This CDR3 spans 15 amino acids. Germline CDR1 LGHDT, CDR2 YNNKEL (reference sequence). With V trimmed by 4 bases and J by 4 bases, 3 bases remained unmatched. The DNA for the CDR3 is TGTGCCAGCAGCCCGGGACTAGCGGAATACAATGAGCAGTTCTTC. It encodes CASSPGLAEYNEQFF.

The V gene is TRBV14, the J gene TRBJ2-7; either TRBD1 or TRBD2 may supply D (5 bases each). CDR3 length: 20 amino acids. Trimming removed 2 bases at V and 1 base at J, with 27 bases between. The germline CDR1 and CDR2 sequences are SGHDN and FVKESK. The CDR3 region has the DNA TGTGCCAGCAGCCAACACGGGACCACAGGAAGATCAGGATGGTCCTACGAGCAGTACTTC. Protein sequence: CASSQHGTTGRSGWSYEQYF.

Of note for this clone: In the same sample, other DNA sequences code for this CDR3. The chain carries TRBV9 and TRBJ2-7, with D unresolved. V lost 2 bases to trimming and J lost 3 bases, with 3 bases between them. Germline V CDR1 and CDR2: SGDLS, YYNGEE. The CDR3 covers 11 residues. DNA for the CDR3: TGTGCCAGCAGCGTCGGCTACGAGCAGTACTTC. This encodes CASSVGYEQYF.